The sample holds one count of the clone carrying this T cell receptor beta chain. Its antigen is undetermined. The sample belongs to a study of T cells in Graves' hyperthyroidism and ophthalmopathy. Overall study context: Once the initial diagnosis was made, peripheral blood was obtained before any treatment.

Amplification targeted TCR beta CDR3 regions from RNA transcripts. Carried out on the TCR CDR3, a first-round RT-PCR used the HTBI primer set. TCRdb ran MiXCR on the multiplex PCR reads and lists one entry per CDR3 protein. The data show roughly 280,000 distinct CDR3 sequences, 20% to 25% seen once. Notes on the study in general: Most thyroid clonotypes expanded above 0.001 appeared in blood too.

The CDR3 length is 13 residues. The J segment lost 7 bases and the V segment lost 5 bases, leaving 7 bases of the junction unmatched. From germline, CDR1 is MNHNS and CDR2 SASEGT. Uncontrolled infection, other autoimmune disease, pregnancy or lactation led to exclusion. Using 10 ml of fresh peripheral blood, PBMCs were prepared. The sample comprised blood. The gene calls are TRBV6-1 and TRBJ1-2; 7 nucleotides line up with TRBD1. The clonotype was recovered from a man younger than 40 with Graves' ophthalmopathy. The CDR3 loop is CASSPTGRAGYTF. As DNA, the CDR3 is TGTGCCAGCAGTCCGACAGGGCGGGCTGGCTACACCTTC.